This T cell receptor (beta chain) is from a study of cytomegalovirus exposure and HLA in healthy donors (dated by TCRdb to 2015 to 2018). About the study as a whole: According to an earlier analysis of a few hundred of the donors, about 190 million T cells yielded roughly 110 million unique TCR beta sequences and about 300 Gb of sequence data. An early release that covered approximately 600 HLA-typed donors contained approximately 300 gigabases of sequencing data and around 85 million unique TCR sequences. Of the 350 to 450 genotyped donors, over 80% were placed in the genetic ancestry cluster associated with self-reported Caucasian donors. The study was designed to test whether signatures of past pathogen exposure could be identified by cataloging public T cell receptors. The study profiled the T cell repertoires of 666 subjects by immunosequencing and related them to cytomegalovirus serostatus. Besides the first cohort of 666 subjects, a separate validation cohort made up of over 95 different subjects was used. To predict cytomegalovirus infection status, the study brought together high-throughput TCR immunosequencing, statistical association of individual TCRs with disease status, and machine learning. A later analysis re-examined previously published TCR beta repertoires from more than 650 donors and added high-resolution HLA genotyping to investigate patterns of TCR occurrence. Rather than using new phenotypic data, the later analysis identified candidate immune exposures from TCR beta sequences and from how often those sequences occurred across donors. To decide whether each TCR beta V gene segment behaved as functional or pseudogenic, an earlier analysis of approximately 590 of the donors relied on high-throughput TCR beta sequencing. Alongside the repertoire data, information on donor age, sex, ethnicity and CMV serostatus was compiled. A later genetic analysis took genome-wide SNP genotypes for about 60% of the roughly 670 donors and used that subset as a discovery cohort. Every discovery cohort repertoire had been produced on one sequencing platform. HLA typing covered class I and class II loci at four-digit resolution. Typing coverage differed by locus: A, B, C, DRB1 and DQB1 were typed in about 620-640 donors, DQA1 in about 550, DPA1 in some 570, and DPB1 in 450 to 490. A handful of DR-DQ haplotypes were handled as single units for association and clustering because linkage in the cohort was strong. Across around 400 genotyped donors of the cohort, an average of approximately 240,000 unique TCR beta nucleotide sequences per donor were sequenced, and approximately 19% of those sequences were non-productive.

Concerning this clone itself: What antigen it recognizes has not been identified. No base qualities exist here, and no much larger clone lies one base off it.

Library prep was done by the immunoSEQ multiplex PCR assay. The multiplex PCR relied on a mix of 60 forward primers for TCR Vbeta segments and 13 reverse primers for TCR Jbeta segments. The CDR3 region of rearranged TCR beta genes was amplified from genomic DNA by a multiplex PCR assay. Amplified TCR beta libraries were sequenced as 87-base-pair reads on the Illumina HiSeq System. The source study handled its data this way. A later analysis counted tens of millions of unique TCR beta chains across the 670 or so repertoires, and some 11 million of these chains were shared by at least two donors. A nearest-neighbor algorithm error-corrected the raw reads and collapsed the reads into unique sequences, merging closely related sequences to remove PCR and sequencing errors. CDR3 sequences were aligned to IMGT reference sequences to assign V, D and J gene segments. For a sequence to be retained, at least a six-nucleotide match to both a V gene segment and a J gene segment was required. A rearrangement counted as productive if the CDR3 had no stop codons and remained in frame with V and J, and every other rearrangement counted as non-productive. CDR3 was defined according to IMGT convention as the region running from the second conserved V-encoded cysteine to the conserved J-encoded phenylalanine. Sequences without an unambiguous match to a single V gene segment were excluded from the earlier analysis of about 630 of the donors. In an earlier analysis of 450 to 750 of the donors, a V segment was called functional when productive rearrangements were above 56.7%, and segregating when the standard deviation between donors exceeded 5%. A statistical classification framework was built to diagnose cytomegalovirus status from the catalog of TCR beta chain sequences. In a later analysis, TCR nucleotide sequences were compared against IMGT/GENE-DB human TR gene sequences so that V and J genes could be assigned. Using the TCRdist pipeline, a later analysis assigned CDR3 sequences along with most-parsimonious VDJ recombination scenarios. A later analysis defined each TCR beta chain by its CDR3 amino acid sequence plus V-gene family, and excluded reads lacking a unique V-gene family. To address suspected cross-contamination and a sequencing artifact, a later analysis removed 592 highly shared, low-generation-probability nucleotide sequences. In a later analysis, a clonal expansion index for each public chain was calculated from normalized within-repertoire ranks of inferred template counts. A later analysis computed generation probabilities with a VDJ recombination model fitted to out-of-frame rearrangements, and checked the results against IGoR. Hypergeometric tests were used in a later analysis to score TCR-TCR, TCR-HLA and TCR-CMV co-occurrence, with a repertoire-size bias correction applied to the TCR pairs. To estimate false discovery rates, a later analysis permuted the HLA or CMV assignments 20 times. In a later analysis, co-occurring TCRs were grouped using DBSCAN, and TCRdist sequence similarity was added for clustering within HLA-allele-positive subsets. For co-occurrence clustering, repertoires with fewer than 30,000 or more than 120,000 public chains were excluded, along with four to six repertoires with anomalous nucleotide sharing. TCRdb limited this immuneACCESS table to in-frame rearrangements with V and J called. A share of clones is missing; checked studies link under half to unresolved V genes, and the rest is unexplained. V and J calls and clone size follow that table, whereas D and trimming were derived from the DNA. For this sample the table gives about 64,000 clones, of which approximately 70% were detected only once. 14% of the sample rests with the top ten.

The cohort was made up of approximately 670 healthy bone marrow donors. All cohort members were sampled while nominally healthy, although unrecorded immune exposures were likely present. The donor was CMV seropositive and belonged to the group of 250 to 300 seropositive cohort members. Each donor provided a peripheral blood sample, and peripheral blood mononuclear cells were used for TCR beta sequencing. Genomic DNA extraction from the blood cell samples was performed with the Qiagen DNeasy Blood Extraction Kit. The germline V gene gives CDR1 as SNHLY and CDR2 as FYNNEI. V is reduced by 3 bases and J by 5 bases, leaving a spacing of 13 bases between them. The cysteine opens and the phenylalanine closes a CDR3 of 14 amino acids. CDR3 DNA only is kept here, 42 bases in frame from base 1. General findings and caveats noted by the study authors: Most TCR sequences were seen in very few donors, while some public TCRs were found in many individuals. In a later analysis, most CMV-associated TCR beta chains were found to appear HLA-restricted, with HLA associations seemingly driven largely by CMV exposure. An association between a missense DCLRE1C variant and V-gene and J-gene trimming of TCR beta chains was found in a later genetic analysis and replicated in an independent cohort. The sequencing pipeline was judged likely to have produced a cluster of highly shared sequence variants as a technical artifact. CMV serostatus was the only immune exposure information available for the cohort. When HLA alleles, especially DR and DQ, strongly co-occurred, TCR associations were difficult to assign to individual alleles. The presence/absence analyses assumed that sequencing depth was roughly uniform across donors, and that assumption may not be true. HLA typing was unavailable for some donors at each locus, so association tests used only the typed subset. The classifier was reported to diagnose cytomegalovirus status with high specificity and sensitivity in both the original cohort and the validation cohort. In the study, some 180 TCR beta chains were listed as associated with cytomegalovirus. In a later analysis, over 15,000 TCR beta sequences were associated with specific HLA alleles at a false discovery rate of 0.05. The earlier analysis of around 600 of the donors excluded approximately 17 rarely observed V segments, including chromosome 9 orphons, because counts were too low. According to a later analysis, TCR association rates differed among HLA loci, with DRB1 alleles showing the most associated TCRs and HLA-C alleles showing the fewest. In a later analysis, several top co-occurrence clusters were reported to appear linked to parvovirus B19, influenza, CMV and Epstein-Barr virus. The authors suggested that the approach could potentially be extended to other disease states and immunological phenotypes. In a later analysis, HLA-associated TCR beta chains showed more clonal expansion and lower generation probabilities than non-associated chains that were equally common. In vitro tests confirmed that three of the cytomegalovirus-associated TCR beta chains recognize cytomegalovirus antigens. A further reported finding was that TCR beta sequences accurately predicted the HLA-A and HLA-B alleles for most subjects in the first cohort. According to a later genetic analysis, donors in an Asian-associated ancestry cluster had fewer N-insertions in productive TCRs than the approximately 700-donor mean. The cohort was sequenced for TCR beta chains only, and without alpha or paired-chain data the features that could be detected were limited. In an earlier analysis of fewer than 700 of the donors, most TCR beta V segments appeared in productive rearrangements about 90% or about 30% of the time, broadly matching IMGT annotations. Linkage disequilibrium might explain the correlated functional status among segregating V segments, but an unknown experimental factor could not be ruled out. The 87-base-pair reads could not distinguish some IMGT-functional V segments, including TRBV6-2 and TRBV6-3, so those segments were excluded.

The sequence came from a male donor in good health and CMV-seropositive. Recombination connected TRBV2 to TRBJ1-2; the D gene is not confidently resolved. Material: PBMCs. The sequence in DNA is TGTGCCAGCAGTGAGAAGACATTTCCATATGGCTACACCTTC. It translates as CASSEKTFPYGYTF.